A single sample gave rise to the 5 T cell receptor beta chains below, sequenced in a study of blood T cell repertoires in COVID-19 (dated by TCRdb to 2020 to 2022). The method behind the library was the immunoSEQ multiplex PCR assay. The table was pulled from immuneACCESS by TCRdb, which kept in-frame rearrangements only. Such tables lose some clones; where checked, under half of the loss comes from unresolved V genes, and the rest has no known cause. This sample holds a few hundred thousand clones; around 89% were observed only once. The ten largest clones add up to 1% to 1.3% of the sample. Source material: PBMCs or T cells enriched from blood (not recorded which). The source of these receptors is a man aged 25-45 years who had recovered from COVID-19.

The chain employs TRBV13 and TRBJ2-3; 8 nucleotides match TRBD2. The CDR3 runs to 16 residues. The V gene end was trimmed by 4 bases and the J gene end by 7 bases; junction bases not matched to a gene: 13. Germline CDR1 reads PRHDT; CDR2 reads FYEKMQ (reference sequence). CDR3 amino acids: CASSSGSGIGTNTQYF. The CDR3 DNA sequence: TGTGCCAGCAGCTCCGGTAGCGGGATCGGGACAAATACGCAGTATTTT. The full variable domain, in which reference TRBV13 and TRBJ2-3 provide the parts outside the CDR3, is AAGVIQSPRHLIKEKRETATLKCYPIPRHDTVYWYQQGPGQDPQFLISFYEKMQSDKGSIPDRFSAQQFSDYHSELNMSSLELGDSALYFCASSSGSGIGTNTQYFGPGTRLTVL.

The chain recombines TRBV7-9 with TRBJ1-6; tentative D call: TRBD1 (6 bases). The germline V gene has CDR1 SEHNR and CDR2 FQNEAQ (reference sequence). CDR3 size: 14 residues. V was pared by 5 bases and J by 5 bases, with 10 bases between. CDR3 sequence reads: CASSRQEHNSPLHF. The CDR3 DNA sequence: TGTGCCAGCAGCCGACAGGAGCATAATTCACCCCTCCACTTT.

The rearrangement joins TRBV28 to TRBJ1-4; 7 nucleotides line up with TRBD1. This CDR3 is built from 15 residues. V dropped 4 bases and J dropped 0; count of bases not matched to a gene: 2. Germline lookup yields CDR1 MDHEN and CDR2 SYDVKM. This chain's CDR3 is CASSSQGATNEKLFF. In DNA form, the CDR3 reads TGTGCCAGCAGTTCCCAGGGGGCAACTAATGAAAAACTGTTTTTT. The variable domain in full, completed from reference TRBV28 and TRBJ1-4, reads DVKVTQSSRYLVKRTGEKVFLECVQDMDHENMFWYRQDPGLGLRLIYFSYDVKMKEKGDIPEGYSVSREKKERFSLILESASTNQTSMYLCASSSQGATNEKLFFGSGTQLSVL.

The chain carries TRBV28 and TRBJ1-1; D remains unclear. Germline CDR1 is MDHEN and CDR2 is SYDVKM. V lost 6 bases, J lost 2 bases, and 13 bases lay in between. The CDR3 has 14 residues. The CDR3 spells CASSPVGSNTEAFF. Here the CDR3 DNA reads TGTGCCAGCAGCCCGGTAGGGAGTAACACTGAAGCTTTCTTT.

The J gene is TRBJ2-3, the V gene TRBV4-2; D uncertain. The CDR3 extends over 14 amino acids. The ends were cut back, 1 base at V and 1 base at J, with 6 bases in the middle. Germline V gene data show CDR1 as LGHNA and CDR2 as YNFKEQ. In nucleotides, the CDR3 is TGTGCCAGCAGCCAAGGACGGGGCACAGATACGCAGTATTTT. This translates into CASSQGRGTDTQYF.